Listed below are T cell receptor beta chains from one sample, sequenced in a study of blood T cell repertoires in COVID-19. TCRdb keeps only in-frame clones here, not all; method: immunoSEQ multiplex PCR. The sample gives about 160,000 clones, 85% of which show up once; 3.3% is in the top ten. The sequencing sample was made of peripheral blood. These receptors were collected from a human donor with acute or convalescent COVID-19. The donor label of this sample is uncertain. Each CDR3 is given with its conserved first and last residue. The order of the fields is V gene, D gene, J gene, clone size, CDR3 DNA, CDR3 protein. D genes are given only for firm matches. Some rows have no size entry. The others give once, few or many, or a class for an expanded clone.

v_gene: TRBV29-1; d_gene: .; j_gene: TRBJ2-5; abundance: .; CDR3nt: TGCAGCGTTGAAGATCGAGGGGGGGGGCAAGAGACCCAGTACTTC; CDR3aa: CSVEDRGGGQETQYF
v_gene: TRBV5-8; d_gene: .; j_gene: TRBJ1-4; abundance: .; CDR3nt: TGTGCCAGCAGCTTGGGCGGATTGTACGAAAAACTGTTTTTT; CDR3aa: CASSLGGLYEKLFF
v_gene: TRBV7-8; d_gene: .; j_gene: TRBJ1-1; abundance: .; CDR3nt: TGTGCCAGCAGCCCGAGACGGGACACTGAAGCTTTCTTT; CDR3aa: CASSPRRDTEAFF
v_gene: TRBV28; d_gene: .; j_gene: TRBJ1-2; abundance: .; CDR3nt: TGTGCCAGCAGTCAGGGTAACATTCTCTATGGCTACACCTTC; CDR3aa: CASSQGNILYGYTF
v_gene: TRBV7-3; d_gene: .; j_gene: TRBJ2-6; abundance: .; CDR3nt: TGTGCCAGTGCGGCTCACGGGGCCAACGTCCTGACTTTC; CDR3aa: CASAAHGANVLTF
v_gene: TRBV18; d_gene: .; j_gene: TRBJ1-3; abundance: once; CDR3nt: TGTGCCAGCTCACCAATTTGGGCCCAGGGAAATGGAAACACCATATATTTT; CDR3aa: CASSPIWAQGNGNTIYF
v_gene: TRBV28; d_gene: .; j_gene: TRBJ2-7; abundance: .; CDR3nt: TGTGCCAGCAGAAACAGAGTCTACGAGCAGTACTTC; CDR3aa: CASRNRVYEQYF
v_gene: TRBV7-2; d_gene: .; j_gene: TRBJ1-1; abundance: .; CDR3nt: TGTGCCAGCAGCTTAGCGGTCAGGCGGTCCAGGGGCACTGAAGCTTTCTTT; CDR3aa: CASSLAVRRSRGTEAFF
v_gene: TRBV5-6; d_gene: .; j_gene: TRBJ1-2; abundance: .; CDR3nt: TGTGCCAGCAGCTTACAGGGTAACTATGGCTACACCTTC; CDR3aa: CASSLQGNYGYTF
v_gene: TRBV11-1; d_gene: TRBD1; j_gene: TRBJ1-2; abundance: .; CDR3nt: TGTGCCAGCAGCCAGACAGGGCTCTATGGCTACACCTTC; CDR3aa: CASSQTGLYGYTF
v_gene: TRBV30; d_gene: .; j_gene: TRBJ2-5; abundance: .; CDR3nt: TGTGCCTGGAGTTTAGGAACAGGACGCCAAGAGACCCAGTACTTC; CDR3aa: CAWSLGTGRQETQYF
v_gene: TRBV4-1; d_gene: TRBD1; j_gene: TRBJ2-3; abundance: .; CDR3nt: TGCGCCAGCAGCTTGGGACAGGGGGCGTTCACAGATACGCAGTATTTT; CDR3aa: CASSLGQGAFTDTQYF
v_gene: TRBV29-1; d_gene: TRBD1; j_gene: TRBJ2-3; abundance: once; CDR3nt: TGCAGCGGAGCCAGACCGGGACAGGGGGCTTACACAGATACGCAGTATTTT; CDR3aa: CSGARPGQGAYTDTQYF
v_gene: TRBV7-2; d_gene: TRBD2; j_gene: TRBJ2-7; abundance: .; CDR3nt: TGTGCCAGCAGCTGGGGACTAGCGGGGGGAACATCCTACGAGCAGTACTTC; CDR3aa: CASSWGLAGGTSYEQYF
v_gene: TRBV7-3; d_gene: TRBD1; j_gene: TRBJ2-1; abundance: .; CDR3nt: TGTGCCAGCAGCTTGCAACCTCCGGGACAGGGTTTCAATGAGCAGTTCTTC; CDR3aa: CASSLQPPGQGFNEQFF
v_gene: TRBV11-1; d_gene: .; j_gene: TRBJ2-7; abundance: .; CDR3nt: TGTGCCAGCAGCCGGGACTTAGCCTACGAGCAGTACTTC; CDR3aa: CASSRDLAYEQYF
v_gene: TRBV28; d_gene: .; j_gene: TRBJ1-6; abundance: .; CDR3nt: TGTGCCAGCACACAGGGTATAGGGTATACCCTCCACTTT; CDR3aa: CASTQGIGYTLHF